This TCR beta chain originates from a study of blood T cells in healthy people across ages. With a J-beta primer mix and a sample-barcoded 5' primer, a second PCR ran roughly 6 to 12 cycles. TCRdb itself ran the 5' RACE reads through MiXCR, one entry per CDR3 protein. The sample lists hundreds of thousands of distinct CDR3 sequences; 49% were seen once. There are a few counts of this clonotype. Sequenced sample: blood. This clonotype was sampled from a woman aged 55 to 70 in good health.

CDR3 loop: CASSLLGTGVLYEQYF. DNA of the CDR3: TGTGCCAGCAGCTTACTGGGAACAGGGGTTCTGTACGAGCAGTACTTC. This chain links TRBV7-2 with TRBJ2-5, with 7 bases lining up with TRBD1. The J call may be mistaken, given a closer DNA end match to TRBJ2-7. The CDR3 spans 16 residues. Germline CDR1 reads SGHTA; CDR2 reads FQGNSA.